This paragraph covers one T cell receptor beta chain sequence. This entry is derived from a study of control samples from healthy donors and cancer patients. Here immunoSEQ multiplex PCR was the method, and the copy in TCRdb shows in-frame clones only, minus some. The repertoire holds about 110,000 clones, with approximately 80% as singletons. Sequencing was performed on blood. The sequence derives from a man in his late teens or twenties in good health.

Here the CDR3 reads CASSFRTGDGELFF. The CDR3 nucleotides are TGTGCCAGCAGTTTTCGGACAGGGGACGGGGAGCTGTTTTTT. The rearrangement links TRBV6-5 to TRBJ2-2; 9 positions agree with TRBD1. This CDR3 spans 14 amino acids. J lost 7 bases, V lost 4 bases, and 4 bases had no gene match. Germline V gene data show CDR1 as MNHEY and CDR2 as SVGAGI.